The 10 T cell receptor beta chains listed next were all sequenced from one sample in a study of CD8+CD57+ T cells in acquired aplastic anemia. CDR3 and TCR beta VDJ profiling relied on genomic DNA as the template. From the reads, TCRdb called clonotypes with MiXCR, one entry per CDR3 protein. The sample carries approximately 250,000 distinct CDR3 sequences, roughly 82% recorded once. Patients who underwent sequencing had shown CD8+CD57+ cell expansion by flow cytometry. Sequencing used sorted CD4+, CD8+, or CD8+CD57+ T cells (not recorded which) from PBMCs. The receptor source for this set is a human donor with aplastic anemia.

DNA for the CDR3: TGTGCCAGCAGCTCCGCGTTAGGCCTTATCACAGATACGTACACCTTC. Amino acid sequence: CASSSALGLITDTYTF. This chain connects TRBV7-9 to TRBJ1-2; D call uncertain. CDR3 length: 16 amino acids. Trimming stripped 4 bases from V and 11 bases from J, with 26 bases between. Germline CDR1 is SEHNR and CDR2 is FQNEAQ (reference sequence).

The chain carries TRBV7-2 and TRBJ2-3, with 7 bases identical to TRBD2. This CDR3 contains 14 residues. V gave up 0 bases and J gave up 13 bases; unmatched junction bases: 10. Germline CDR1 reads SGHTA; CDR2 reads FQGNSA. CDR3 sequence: CASSLAGGEGTKYF. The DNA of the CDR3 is TGTGCCAGCAGCTTAGCGGGGGGGGAGGGAACCAAGTATTTT. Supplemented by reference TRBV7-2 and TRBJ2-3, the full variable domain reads GAGVSQSPSNKVTEKGKDVELRCDPISGHTALYWYRQSLGQGLEFLIYFQGNSAPDKSGLPSDRFSAERTGGSVSTLTIQRTQQEDSAVYLCASSLAGGEGTKYFGPGTRLTVL.

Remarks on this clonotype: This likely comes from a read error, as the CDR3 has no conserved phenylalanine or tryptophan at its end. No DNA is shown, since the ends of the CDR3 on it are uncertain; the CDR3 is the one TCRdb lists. The CDR3 loop is CASSLGGSAEYY. V is TRBV7-9 and J is TRBJ2-7; the DNA was not compared with TRBD1, the D call given in the table. 12 amino acids form the CDR3, both terminal residues included. Germline assignment: CDR1 SEHNR and CDR2 FQNEAQ (reference sequence).

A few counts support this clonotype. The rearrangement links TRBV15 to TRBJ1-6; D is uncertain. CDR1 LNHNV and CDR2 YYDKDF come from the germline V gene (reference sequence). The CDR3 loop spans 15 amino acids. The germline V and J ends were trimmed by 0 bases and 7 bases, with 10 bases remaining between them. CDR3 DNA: TGTGCCACCAGCAGAGAAAGGGCTCGGAATTCACCCCTCCACTTT. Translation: CATSRERARNSPLHF.

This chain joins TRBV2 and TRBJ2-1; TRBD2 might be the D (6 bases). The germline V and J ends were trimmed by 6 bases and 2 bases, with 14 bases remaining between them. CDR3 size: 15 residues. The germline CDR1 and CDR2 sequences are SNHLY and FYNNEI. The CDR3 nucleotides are TGTGCCAGCAGCGTCGGGGGAACCACCTACAATGAGCAGTTCTTC. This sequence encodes CASSVGGTTYNEQFF.

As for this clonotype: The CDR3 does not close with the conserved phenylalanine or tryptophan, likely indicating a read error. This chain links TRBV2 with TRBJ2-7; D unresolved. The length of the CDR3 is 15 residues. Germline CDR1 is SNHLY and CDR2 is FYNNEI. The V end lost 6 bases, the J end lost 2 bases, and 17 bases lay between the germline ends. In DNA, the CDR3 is TGTGCCAGCAGCGACCAGAGAGCACAAACCTACGAGCAGTACCTA. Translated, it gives CASSDQRAQTYEQYL.

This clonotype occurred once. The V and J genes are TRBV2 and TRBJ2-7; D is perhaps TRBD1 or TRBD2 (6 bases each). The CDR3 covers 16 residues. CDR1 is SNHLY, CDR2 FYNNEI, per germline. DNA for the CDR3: TGTGCCAGCAGTAAAGGGGGACTCCCTAACCAGTCCGACGAGCACGTC. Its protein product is CASSKGGLPNQSDEHV.

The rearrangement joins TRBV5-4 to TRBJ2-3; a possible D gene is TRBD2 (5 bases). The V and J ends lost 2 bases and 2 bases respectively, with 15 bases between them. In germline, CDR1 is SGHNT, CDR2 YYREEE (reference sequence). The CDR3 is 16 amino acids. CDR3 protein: CASSFTTGDHTDTQYF. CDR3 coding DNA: TGTGCCAGCAGCTTTACTACCGGGGATCACACAGATACGCAGTATTTT.

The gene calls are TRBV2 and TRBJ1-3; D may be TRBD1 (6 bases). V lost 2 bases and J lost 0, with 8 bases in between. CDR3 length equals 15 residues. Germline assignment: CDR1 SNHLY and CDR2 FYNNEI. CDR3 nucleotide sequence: TGTGCCAGCAGTGAAAGGGGGGCCTCTGGAAACACCATATATTTT. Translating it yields CASSERGASGNTIYF.

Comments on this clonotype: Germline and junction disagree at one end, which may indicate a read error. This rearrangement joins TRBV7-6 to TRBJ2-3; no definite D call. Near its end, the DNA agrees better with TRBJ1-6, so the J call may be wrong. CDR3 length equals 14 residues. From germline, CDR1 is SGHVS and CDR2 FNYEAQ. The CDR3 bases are TGTGCCAGCAGCTTGGGGTCCTATAATGCACCCCTCCACTTT. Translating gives CASSLGSYNAPLHF.